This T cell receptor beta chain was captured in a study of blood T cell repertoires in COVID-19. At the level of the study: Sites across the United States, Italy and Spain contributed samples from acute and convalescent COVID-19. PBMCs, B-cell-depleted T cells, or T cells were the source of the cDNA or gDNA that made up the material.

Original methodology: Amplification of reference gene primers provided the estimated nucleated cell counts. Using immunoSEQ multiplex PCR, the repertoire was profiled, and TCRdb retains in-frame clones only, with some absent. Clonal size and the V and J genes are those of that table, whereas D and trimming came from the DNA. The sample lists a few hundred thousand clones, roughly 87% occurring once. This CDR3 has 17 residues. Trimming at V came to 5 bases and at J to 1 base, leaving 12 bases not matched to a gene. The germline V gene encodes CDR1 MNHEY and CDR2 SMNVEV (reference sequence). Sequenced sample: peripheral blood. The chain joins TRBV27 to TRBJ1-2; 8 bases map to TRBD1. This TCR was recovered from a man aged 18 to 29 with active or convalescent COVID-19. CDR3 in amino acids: CASSPGLGQGSNYGYTF. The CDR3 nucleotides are TGTGCCAGCAGTCCGGGATTAGGACAGGGTAGTAACTATGGCTACACCTTC.